Following are 9 T cell receptor beta chains from one sample sequenced in a study of T cells in Graves' hyperthyroidism and ophthalmopathy. Template material for amplifying TCR beta CDR3 regions consisted of RNA transcripts. A set of HTBI primers served as the primers for a first-round RT-PCR of the TCR CDR3. One entry per CDR3 protein, called by TCRdb with MiXCR from the multiplex PCR reads. The repertoire holds 200,000 to 250,000 distinct CDR3 sequences, with roughly a quarter as singletons. Sample: blood. The receptors here all came from a woman aged 35 to 49 with Graves' ophthalmopathy.

This clonotype has at least ten counts. The rearrangement links TRBV29-1 to TRBJ1-5; D is perhaps TRBD1 (5 bases). This CDR3 comprises 16 residues. V was pared by 8 bases and J by 2 bases, with 22 bases between. Germline lookup yields CDR1 SQVTM and CDR2 ANQGSEA. In DNA form, the CDR3 reads TGCAGCTCACCAAGCGTTGCGGGGGGTGGCAATCAGCCCCAGCATTTT. Translation: CSSPSVAGGGNQPQHF. Filled out from reference TRBV29-1 and TRBJ1-5, the complete variable domain reads SAVISQKPSRDICQRGTSLTIQCQVDSQVTMMFWYRQQPGQSLTLIATANQGSEATYESGFVIDKFPISRPNLTFSTLTVSNMSPEDSSIYLCSSPSVAGGGNQPQHFGDGTRLSIL.

In this sample, this clonotype turned up many times. V usage is TRBV7-2 and J usage is TRBJ2-7; D is undetermined. Germline V gene lookup returns CDR1 SGHTA and CDR2 FQGNSA. The CDR3 length is 13 residues. V dropped 6 bases and J dropped 0 bases, with 9 bases sitting between them. CDR3 coding DNA: TGTGCCAGCAGTGGACCCCCCTCCTACGAGCAGTACTTC. Translated: CASSGPPSYEQYF.

There are many counts of this clonotype. The chain carries TRBV18 and TRBJ1-1; D unclear. CDR1 and CDR2 from the germline V gene are KGHSH and LQKENI. The CDR3 runs 14 residues. The V gene lost 3 bases and the J gene lost 5 bases, with 13 bases spanning the gap. CDR3 in amino acids: CASSPREDWTEAFF. DNA of the CDR3: TGTGCCAGCTCACCGAGGGAGGATTGGACTGAAGCTTTCTTT. Filled out from reference TRBV18 and TRBJ1-1, the complete variable domain reads NAGVMQNPRHLVRRRGQEARLRCSPMKGHSHVYWYRQLPEEGLKFMVYLQKENIIDESGMPKERFSAEFPKEGPSILRIQQVVRGDSAAYFCASSPREDWTEAFFGQGTRLTVV.

The table lists this clonotype with many counts. The CDR3 region is CASNVGQGNTEAFF. In DNA form, the CDR3 reads TGTGCCAGCAACGTGGGACAGGGCAACACTGAAGCTTTCTTT. The J gene is TRBJ1-1, the V gene TRBV12-3 or TRBV12-4, with TRBD1 matching over 9 bases. This CDR3 has 14 residues. J gave up 2 bases and V 7 bases, and 5 bases lay outside the gene matches.

This clonotype was seen many times. The V call is TRBV4-2, the J call TRBJ1-3; D ambiguous. The CDR3 spans 16 residues. Trimming shortened V by 0 bases and J by 0 bases, and 9 bases separated the two germline ends. CDR1 LGHNA and CDR2 YNFKEQ come from the germline V gene. The CDR3, as DNA: TGTGCCAGCAGCCAAGAAGTGTTGATCTCTGGAAACACCATATATTTT. Translation: CASSQEVLISGNTIYF.

There are many counts of this clonotype. This chain connects TRBV28 to TRBJ2-7; D possibly corresponds to TRBD2 (5 bases). V was cut by 4 bases and J by 2 bases, with 12 bases left in between. CDR1 and CDR2 (germline): MDHEN, SYDVKM. There are 14 residues in the CDR3. CDR3 residues: CASSSVQRAYEQYF. The CDR3 nucleotides read TGTGCCAGCAGTTCGGTACAGAGGGCCTACGAGCAGTACTTC. Full variable domain (missing parts from reference TRBV28 and TRBJ2-7): DVKVTQSSRYLVKRTGEKVFLECVQDMDHENMFWYRQDPGLGLRLIYFSYDVKMKEKGDIPEGYSVSREKKERFSLILESASTNQTSMYLCASSSVQRAYEQYFGPGTRLTVT.

The chain couples TRBV30 to TRBJ1-1, with D tentatively TRBD1 (5 bases). CDR1 and CDR2 (germline): GTSNPN, SVGIG (reference sequence). Trimming removed 5 bases from V and 7 bases from J, with 14 bases in between. CDR3 length: 12 residues. The CDR3 reads CAWATGVSEAFF. DNA for the CDR3: TGTGCCTGGGCGACGGGGGTCAGTGAAGCTTTCTTT.

In this sample, this clonotype turned up a few times. The CDR3 coding sequence is TGCAGTGCTAGAGATGCCGGGCTCAGCTACGAGCAGTACTTC. Protein product: CSARDAGLSYEQYF. The chain couples TRBV20-1 to TRBJ2-7; D unresolved. This CDR3 has 14 residues. CDR1 DFQATT and CDR2 SNEGSKA come from the germline V gene (reference sequence). The V end was cut by 0 bases, the J end by 3 bases, with 12 bases between.

This clonotype was recorded many times. The V and J genes are TRBV10-3 and TRBJ1-2; D remains unclear. V was pared by 5 bases and J by 4 bases, with 11 bases between. The CDR3 extends over 13 amino acids. The germline V gene has CDR1 ENHRY and CDR2 SYGVKD. The CDR3 protein is CAISTLGSYGYTF. In DNA, the CDR3 is TGTGCCATCAGTACTCTCGGGTCCTATGGCTACACCTTC.